Below are 7 T cell receptor beta chains sequenced from a single sample in a study of technical replicates of blood from several donors. Produced via immunoSEQ multiplex PCR; TCRdb's table is partial and in-frame only. The top ten hold roughly 0.15% of the sample, which has some 67,000 clones, roughly 98% seen once. The sequenced sample was T cells isolated from PBMCs. Every receptor here comes from a human donor in good health.

This rearrangement joins TRBV6-1 to TRBJ2-7; 10 nucleotides line up with TRBD1. The CDR3 length is 15 residues. V lost 4 bases, J lost 2 bases, and 5 bases stayed unmatched. Germline CDR1 and CDR2: MNHNS and SASEGT. The CDR3 loop is CASSGDRGEAYEQYF. Written as DNA, the CDR3 is TGTGCCAGCAGTGGGGACAGGGGCGAAGCCTACGAGCAGTACTTC.

Comment on this clone: Other DNA sequences in this sample translate to the same CDR3. The chain links TRBV7-9 to TRBJ1-1, with D possibly matching TRBD1 (6 bases). Germline lookup yields CDR1 SEHNR and CDR2 FQNEAQ (reference sequence). The CDR3 length is 13 residues. V was cut by 3 bases and J by 3 bases, with 8 bases left in between. The CDR3 DNA reads as TGTGCCAGCAGCTTGTCAGGGGACACTGAAGCTTTCTTT. Its protein is CASSLSGDTEAFF.

This chain uses TRBV4-1 with TRBJ2-7; TRBD1 aligns across 7 bases. Germline CDR1 is MGHRA and CDR2 is YSYEKL. V lost 3 bases and J lost 4; bases outside the gene matches: 9. CDR3 length: 15 residues. CDR3 residues: CASSQRTGGLYEQYF. CDR3 coding DNA: TGCGCCAGCAGCCAGCGGACAGGCGGGTTATACGAGCAGTACTTC.

V and J are TRBV4-2 and TRBJ2-7; D is perhaps TRBD2 (5 bases). This CDR3 is 14 amino acids long. The V gene lost 4 bases and the J gene lost 1 base, with 11 bases spanning the gap. Germline loops: CDR1 LGHNA, CDR2 YNFKEQ. The CDR3 DNA is TGTGCCAGCAGCCCTCCCGGGGAGTCCTACGAGCAGTACTTC. Protein sequence: CASSPPGESYEQYF.

The chain combines TRBV5-1 with TRBJ1-1; TRBD1 might be the D (6 bases). The CDR3 is made up of 14 amino acids. Trimming cost V 2 bases and J 1 base, with 9 bases left between them. Per germline, CDR1 SGHRS and CDR2 YFSETQ. The CDR3 spells CASSFGQRNTEAFF. The DNA for the CDR3 is TGCGCCAGCAGCTTTGGACAGAGGAACACTGAAGCTTTCTTT.

The chain employs TRBV6-1 and TRBJ1-1; no firm D call. CDR3 length equals 13 residues. Trimming cost V 6 bases and J 1 base, with 9 bases left between them. The germline gives CDR1 MNHNS, CDR2 SASEGT. The CDR3 DNA reads TGTGCCAGCAGGGATAACAGGAACACTGAAGCTTTCTTT. Residues: CASRDNRNTEAFF.

The CDR3: CASSGTVNRNQPQHF. CDR3 nucleotides: TGTGCCAGCAGCGGGACAGTTAATCGCAATCAGCCCCAGCATTTT. The rearrangement joins TRBV2 to TRBJ1-5, with 7 bases aligning to TRBD1. The CDR3 extends over 15 amino acids. Germline CDR1 reads SNHLY; CDR2 reads FYNNEI. Losses at the gene ends were 6 bases for V and 2 bases for J; bases not matched to a gene: 7. The whole variable domain, remainder taken from reference TRBV2 and TRBJ1-5, is EPEVTQTPSHQVTQMGQEVILRCVPISNHLYFYWYRQILGQKVEFLVSFYNNEISEKSEIFDDQFSVERPDGSNFTLKIRSTKLEDSAMYFCASSGTVNRNQPQHFGDGTRLSIL.